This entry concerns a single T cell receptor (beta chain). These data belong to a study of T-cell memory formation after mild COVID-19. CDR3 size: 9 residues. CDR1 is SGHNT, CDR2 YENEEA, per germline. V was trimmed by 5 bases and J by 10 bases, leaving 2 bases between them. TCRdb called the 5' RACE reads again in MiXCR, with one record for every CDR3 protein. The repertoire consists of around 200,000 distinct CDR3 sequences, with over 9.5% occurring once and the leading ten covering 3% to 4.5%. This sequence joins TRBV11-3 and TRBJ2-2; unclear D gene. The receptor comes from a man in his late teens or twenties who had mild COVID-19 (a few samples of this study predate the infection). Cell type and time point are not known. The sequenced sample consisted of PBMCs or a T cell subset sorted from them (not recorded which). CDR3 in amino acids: CASSKELFF. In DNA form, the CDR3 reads TGTGCCAGCAGCAAGGAGCTGTTTTTT. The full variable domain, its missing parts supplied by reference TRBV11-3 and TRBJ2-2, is EAGVVQSPRYKIIEKKQPVAFWCNPISGHNTLYWYLQNLGQGPELLIRYENEEAVDDSQLPKDRFSAERLKGVDSTLKIQPAELGDSAVYLCASSKELFFGEGSRLTVL.